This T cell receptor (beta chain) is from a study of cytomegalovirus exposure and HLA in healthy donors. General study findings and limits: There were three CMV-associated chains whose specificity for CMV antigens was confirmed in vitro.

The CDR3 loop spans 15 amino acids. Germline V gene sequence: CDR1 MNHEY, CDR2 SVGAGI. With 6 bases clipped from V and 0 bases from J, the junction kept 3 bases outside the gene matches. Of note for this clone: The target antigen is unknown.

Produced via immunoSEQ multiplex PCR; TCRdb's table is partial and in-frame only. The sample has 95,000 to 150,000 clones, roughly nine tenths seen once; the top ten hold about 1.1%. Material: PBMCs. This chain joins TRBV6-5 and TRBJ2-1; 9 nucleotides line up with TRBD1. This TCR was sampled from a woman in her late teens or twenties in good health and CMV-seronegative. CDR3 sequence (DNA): TGTGCCAGCAGGACGGACAGGGGCTCCTACAATGAGCAGTTCTTC. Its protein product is CASRTDRGSYNEQFF.